The rows below give T cell receptor beta chains drawn from one sample of a study of response to subunit inactivated influenza vaccine. From the RT-PCR reads, TCRdb called clonotypes with MiXCR, one entry per CDR3 protein. The table shows 500,000 to 550,000 distinct CDR3 sequences, with 7.6% occurring only once. The sample in question was PBMCs from blood, obtained less than 30 months after vaccination. These receptors were taken from a man aged 50-75 years who received an inactivated influenza vaccine. The CDR3 runs from the conserved cysteine through the conserved F or W. Part of the rows lack a size; the others show once, few, many or a class for expanded clones.

V gene: TRBV12-3/TRBV12-4; clone size: few; J gene: TRBJ2-1; CDR3 protein: CASSPTTGEGAYNEQFF
V gene: TRBV12-3/TRBV12-4; clone size: many; J gene: TRBJ1-2; CDR3 protein: CASSSRTGNNYGYTF
V gene: TRBV30; clone size: few; J gene: TRBJ1-1; CDR3 protein: CAWSVSQNTEAFF
V gene: TRBV7-8; clone size: .; J gene: TRBJ2-5; CDR3 protein: CASSSDRGHGETQYF
V gene: TRBV12-3/TRBV12-4; clone size: few; J gene: TRBJ1-1; CDR3 protein: CASSLELFEAFF
V gene: TRBV3-1; clone size: .; J gene: TRBJ2-5; CDR3 protein: CASSQDPVQEVAQYF
V gene: TRBV14; clone size: .; J gene: TRBJ2-4; CDR3 protein: CASSRQGRGNIQYF
V gene: TRBV29-1; clone size: .; J gene: TRBJ2-1; CDR3 protein: CSVGRGLYNEQFF
V gene: TRBV5-1; clone size: many; J gene: TRBJ2-7; CDR3 protein: CASSSLGDSYEQYF
V gene: TRBV5-6; clone size: few; J gene: TRBJ1-1; CDR3 protein: CASSTGGTGSTEAFF
V gene: TRBV20-1; clone size: few; J gene: TRBJ2-7; CDR3 protein: CSARKNENRGIDEQYF
V gene: TRBV5-1; clone size: .; J gene: TRBJ2-7; CDR3 protein: CASSLVDSSPEQYF
V gene: TRBV28; clone size: many; J gene: TRBJ1-1; CDR3 protein: CASRGSGNTEAFF
V gene: TRBV20-1; clone size: .; J gene: TRBJ2-1; CDR3 protein: CSARAAGVTYNEQFF
V gene: TRBV6-1; clone size: many; J gene: TRBJ1-1; CDR3 protein: CASNLYGGVNTEAFF
V gene: TRBV20-1; clone size: .; J gene: TRBJ1-1; CDR3 protein: CSARGGLKTEAFF
V gene: TRBV7-2; clone size: .; J gene: TRBJ1-6; CDR3 protein: CASSPLGSGNSPLHF
V gene: TRBV20-1; clone size: few; J gene: TRBJ2-7; CDR3 protein: CSAREGARGEQYF
V gene: TRBV18; clone size: many; J gene: TRBJ2-4; CDR3 protein: CASSPDRTIAKNIQYF
V gene: TRBV28; clone size: many; J gene: TRBJ2-5; CDR3 protein: CASSLTTETQYF
V gene: TRBV27; clone size: few; J gene: TRBJ1-4; CDR3 protein: CASKGAGEKLFF
V gene: TRBV5-1; clone size: many; J gene: TRBJ2-1; CDR3 protein: CASSYSGTSDPSEQFF
V gene: TRBV10-3; clone size: .; J gene: TRBJ1-1; CDR3 protein: CAVAGRPNTEAFF
V gene: TRBV29-1; clone size: many; J gene: TRBJ2-5; CDR3 protein: CSVALSRGALETQYF